This T cell receptor beta chain was sequenced for a study of T-cell memory formation after mild COVID-19. There are 14 residues in the CDR3. Trimming took off 3 bases at V and 5 bases at J, with 13 bases between the two ends. The germline V gene encodes CDR1 LGHNA and CDR2 YNFKEQ. Study-wide results and caveats: Most CD4+ clones that shrank were in CM and EM, while CD8+ ones turned up in EMRA. A second wave of clones peaked on day 37, and their SARS-CoV-2 specificity went unconfirmed.

Remarks on this clonotype: Antigen specificity is unknown.

In TCRdb, the 5' RACE reads were re-called with MiXCR into one record per CDR3 protein. The table lists some 290,000 distinct CDR3 sequences, roughly 15% of them singletons. The TCR comes from a man aged 18 to 30 who had mild COVID-19 (a few samples of this study predate the infection). Cell type and time point are not known. Source material: PBMCs or a T cell subset sorted from them (not recorded which). The chain employs TRBV4-2 and TRBJ1-1; D not certain. The CDR3 coding sequence is TGTGCCAGCAGCCACGGAGGGAGAGGGACTGAAGCTTTCTTT. Amino acids: CASSHGGRGTEAFF.